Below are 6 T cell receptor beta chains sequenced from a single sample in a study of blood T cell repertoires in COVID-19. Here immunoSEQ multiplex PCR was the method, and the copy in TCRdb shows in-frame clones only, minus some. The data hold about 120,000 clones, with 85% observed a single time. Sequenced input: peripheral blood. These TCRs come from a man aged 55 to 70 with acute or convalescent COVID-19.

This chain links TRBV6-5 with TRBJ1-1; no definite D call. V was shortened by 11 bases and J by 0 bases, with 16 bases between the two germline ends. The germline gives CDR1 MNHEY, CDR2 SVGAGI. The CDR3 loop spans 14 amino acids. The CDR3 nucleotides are TGTGCCGTTCGGAAGATAGACATGAACACTGAAGCTTTCTTT. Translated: CAVRKIDMNTEAFF.

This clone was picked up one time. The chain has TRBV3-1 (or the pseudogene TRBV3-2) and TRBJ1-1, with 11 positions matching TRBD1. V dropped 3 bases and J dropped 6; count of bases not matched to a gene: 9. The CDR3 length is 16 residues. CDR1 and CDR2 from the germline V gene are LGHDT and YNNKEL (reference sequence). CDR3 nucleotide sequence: TGTGCCAGCAGCCACAAAGCCGGACAGGGGGCAGCTGAAGCTTTCTTT. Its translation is CASSHKAGQGAAEAFF.

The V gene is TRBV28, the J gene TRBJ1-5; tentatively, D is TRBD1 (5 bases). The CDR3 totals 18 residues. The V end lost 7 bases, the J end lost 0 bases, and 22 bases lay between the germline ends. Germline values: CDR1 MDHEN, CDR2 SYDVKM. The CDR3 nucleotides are TGTGCCAGCACCTCAGGACAAACCCTTCCTATTAGCAATCAGCCCCAGCATTTT. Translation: CASTSGQTLPISNQPQHF.

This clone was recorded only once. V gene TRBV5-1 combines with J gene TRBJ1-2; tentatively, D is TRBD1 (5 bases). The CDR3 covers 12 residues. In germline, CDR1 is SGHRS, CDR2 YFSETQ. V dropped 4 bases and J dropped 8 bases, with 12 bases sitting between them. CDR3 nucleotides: TGCGCCAGCAGCGGGGACTTGGAGGGCTACACCTTC. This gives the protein CASSGDLEGYTF.

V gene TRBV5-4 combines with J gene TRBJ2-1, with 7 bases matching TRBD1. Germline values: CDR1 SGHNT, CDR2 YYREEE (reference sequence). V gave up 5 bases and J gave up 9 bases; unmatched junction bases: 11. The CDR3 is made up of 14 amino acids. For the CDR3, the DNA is TGTGCCAGCAGACTAGAGGGGGCCAGTGGTGAGCAGTTCTTC. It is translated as CASRLEGASGEQFF.

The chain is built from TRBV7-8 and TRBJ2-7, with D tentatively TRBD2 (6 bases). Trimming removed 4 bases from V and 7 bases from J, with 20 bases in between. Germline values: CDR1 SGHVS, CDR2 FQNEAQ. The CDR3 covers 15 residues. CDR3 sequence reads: CASSSSGTGDREQYF. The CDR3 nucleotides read TGTGCCAGCAGCTCGTCCGGGACTGGGGACCGAGAGCAGTACTTC.